The following is a TCR beta chain sequence with its context. Its specificity is unknown. An end of the junction does not agree with germline; a read error may underlie this. Every TCR beta cDNA library bore unique molecular identifiers. Input populations of about 0.85 to 11 million T cells gave rise to approximately 500,000 cDNA molecules. TCRdb processed the PCR reads anew with MiXCR; each CDR3 protein has one entry. Here the sample spans about 460,000 distinct CDR3 sequences, roughly 45% being singletons. The sample originates from a study of post-analysis software for immune sequencing data. For the study at large: Recorded subtypes: relapsing-remitting, secondary progressive, progressive-relapsing; some patients unannotated.

Germline V gives CDR1 SGHTA, CDR2 FQGTGA. This CDR3 region has 15 residues. Study-level points and caveats: Multiple sclerosis patients showed significantly lower normalized Chao1 diversity than controls did. In patients, TRBV5-6, TRBV5-1 and TRBV20-1 belonged to about five TRBV segments found more frequently than in controls. Under F measure analysis, samples from one preparation batch co-clustered strongly.

The TCR was taken from a girl aged 5 to 17 with multiple sclerosis. The sequenced material came from blood. The rearrangement uses TRBV7-3 and TRBJ1-5; the match to TRBD1 covers 8 bases. This CDR3 is CAGSLTGDRRQPQHF. In nucleotides, the CDR3 is TGTGCCGGCAGCTTAACGGGGGACAGGAGGCAGCCCCAGCATTTT. The full variable domain, rest sourced from reference TRBV7-3 and TRBJ1-5, is GAGVSQTPSNKVTEKGKYVELRCDPISGHTALYWYRQSLGQGPEFLIYFQGTGAADDSGLPNDRFFAVRPEGSVSTLKIQRTERGDSAVYLCAGSLTGDRRQPQHFGDGTRLSIL.